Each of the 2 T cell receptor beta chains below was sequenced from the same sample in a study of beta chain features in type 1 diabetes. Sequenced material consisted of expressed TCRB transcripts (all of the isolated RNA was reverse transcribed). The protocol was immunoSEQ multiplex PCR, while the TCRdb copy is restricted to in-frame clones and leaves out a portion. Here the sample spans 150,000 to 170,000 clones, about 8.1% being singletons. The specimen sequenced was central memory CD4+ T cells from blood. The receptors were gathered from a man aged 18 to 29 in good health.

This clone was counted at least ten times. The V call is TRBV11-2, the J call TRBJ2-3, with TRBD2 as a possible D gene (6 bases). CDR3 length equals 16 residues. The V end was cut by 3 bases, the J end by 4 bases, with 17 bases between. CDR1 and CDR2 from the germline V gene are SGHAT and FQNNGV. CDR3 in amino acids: CASSFLAATTSDTQYF. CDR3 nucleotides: TGTGCCAGCAGCTTTTTAGCGGCCACAACGTCAGATACGCAGTATTTT.

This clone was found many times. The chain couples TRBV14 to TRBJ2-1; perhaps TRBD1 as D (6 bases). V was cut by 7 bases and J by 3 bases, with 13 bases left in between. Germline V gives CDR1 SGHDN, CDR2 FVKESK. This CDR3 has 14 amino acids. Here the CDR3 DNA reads TGTGCCAGCAACCGGGGACACAACTACAATGAGCAGTTCTTC. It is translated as CASNRGHNYNEQFF.